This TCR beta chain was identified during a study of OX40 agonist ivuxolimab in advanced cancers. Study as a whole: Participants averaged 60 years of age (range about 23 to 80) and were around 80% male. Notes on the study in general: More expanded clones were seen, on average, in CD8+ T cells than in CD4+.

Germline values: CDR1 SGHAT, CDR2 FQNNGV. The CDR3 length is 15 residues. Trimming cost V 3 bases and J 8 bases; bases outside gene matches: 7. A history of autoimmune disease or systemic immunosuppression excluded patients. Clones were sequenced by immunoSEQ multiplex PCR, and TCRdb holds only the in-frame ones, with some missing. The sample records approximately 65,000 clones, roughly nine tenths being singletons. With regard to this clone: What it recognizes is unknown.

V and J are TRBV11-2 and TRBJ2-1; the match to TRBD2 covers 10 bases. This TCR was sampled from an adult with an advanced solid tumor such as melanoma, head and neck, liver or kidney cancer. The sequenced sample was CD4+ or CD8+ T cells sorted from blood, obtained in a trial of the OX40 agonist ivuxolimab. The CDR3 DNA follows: TGTGCCAGCAGCTTCAGCGGGAGGGCCGTCGATGAGCAGTTCTTC. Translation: CASSFSGRAVDEQFF.